The 22 T cell receptor beta chains below come from one sample, sequenced in a study of cytomegalovirus exposure and HLA in healthy donors. This PCR relied on a set of 60 Vbeta primers and 13 Jbeta primers. This table comes from immunoSEQ multiplex PCR, and its TCRdb copy is limited to in-frame clones, with some not included. Of about 170,000 clones in the sample, approximately 80% were seen once. Sequenced sample: PBMCs. The source is a woman in her 50s in good health and CMV-seropositive.

V and J are TRBV7-3 and TRBJ2-7, with D possibly TRBD2 on 5 matching bases. The germline gives CDR1 SGHTA, CDR2 FQGTGA. V gave up 5 bases and J gave up 1 base, with 12 bases separating them. The CDR3 has 14 amino acids. The DNA of the CDR3 is TGTGCCAGCAGCCCATACCCGGGGTCCTACGAGCAGTACTTC. This encodes CASSPYPGSYEQYF.

The rearrangement links TRBV6-5 to TRBJ2-1; D call uncertain. The germline V gene has CDR1 MNHEY and CDR2 SVGAGI. V lost 2 bases and J 10 bases, leaving 12 bases between the germline ends. This CDR3 region has 13 residues. In DNA, the CDR3 is TGTGCCAGCAGTTACATAGATTTGAGCGAGCAGTTCTTC. Translating it yields CASSYIDLSEQFF.

The V and J genes are TRBV18 and TRBJ2-5, with 9 bases identical to TRBD1. CDR1 is KGHSH, CDR2 LQKENI, per germline. Germline trimming cut 3 bases from V and 4 bases from J; bases unmatched to any gene: 9. The CDR3 runs to 16 residues. CDR3 DNA sequence: TGTGCCAGCTCACCGGAACAGGGGGCGATCGGAGAGACCCAGTACTTC. It is translated as CASSPEQGAIGETQYF.

CDR3 sequence: CASGRYNEQFF. In DNA, the CDR3 is TGCGCCAGCGGGAGGTACAATGAGCAGTTCTTC. The chain combines TRBV4-1 with TRBJ2-1; tentatively, D is TRBD2 (6 bases). There are 11 residues in the CDR3. The germline V gene encodes CDR1 MGHRA and CDR2 YSYEKL. Trimming removed 8 bases at V and 4 bases at J, with 6 bases between.

J is TRBJ1-4 and V is TRBV5-5; D might be TRBD1 (5 bases). V lost 3 bases, J lost 7 bases, and 10 bases lay in between. The germline V gene has CDR1 SGHKS and CDR2 YYEKEE (reference sequence). The CDR3 is 13 residues long. CDR3 region: CASSWRGGEKLFF. In nucleotides, the CDR3 is TGTGCCAGCAGCTGGAGGGGTGGTGAAAAACTGTTTTTT.

This clone has more than one count but fewer than ten. V gene TRBV19 combines with J gene TRBJ1-1; D not certain. The ends were cut back, 0 bases at V and 5 bases at J, with 16 bases in the middle. The CDR3 is made up of 16 amino acids. Germline V lookup: CDR1 LNHDA, CDR2 SQIVND (reference sequence). CDR3 in DNA: TGTGCCAGTAGTATAGATCCTTTGACTAGTCATACTGAAGCTTTCTTT. It yields the protein CASSIDPLTSHTEAFF.

J is TRBJ1-2 and V is TRBV7-2; 7 nucleotides agree with TRBD1. CDR1 is SGHTA, CDR2 FQGNSA, per germline. J gave up 4 bases and V 5 bases, and 16 bases lay outside the gene matches. The CDR3 is 17 residues long. The CDR3 loop is CASSKETGFWRGYGYTF. CDR3 DNA sequence: TGTGCCAGCAGCAAGGAGACAGGGTTTTGGAGGGGCTATGGCTACACCTTC. Looking up the rest from reference TRBV7-2 and TRBJ1-2 gives the full variable domain: GAGVSQSPSNKVTEKGKDVELRCDPISGHTALYWYRQSLGQGLEFLIYFQGNSAPDKSGLPSDRFSAERTGGSVSTLTIQRTQQEDSAVYLCASSKETGFWRGYGYTFGSGTRLTVV.

The chain carries TRBV10-3 and TRBJ2-6; the D is unclear. Per the germline V gene, CDR1 is ENHRY and CDR2 is SYGVKD. The CDR3 length is 16 residues. Deletions cut 6 bases from V and 4 bases from J, with 16 bases between. The CDR3 DNA follows: TGTGCCATCAGGACGACACCTTCTTTAGGGGCCAACGTCCTGACTTTC. It specifies CAIRTTPSLGANVLTF.

The J gene is TRBJ1-2, the V gene TRBV11-2; a weak D match, TRBD1 (6 bases). The CDR3 covers 13 residues. The V and J ends lost 5 bases and 4 bases respectively, with 11 bases between them. Germline lookup yields CDR1 SGHAT and CDR2 FQNNGV. CDR3 nucleotides: TGTGCCAGCAGCATCCCAGGGGTCTATGGCTACACCTTC. Translating it yields CASSIPGVYGYTF.

This rearrangement joins TRBV4-2 to TRBJ1-2; 8 bases line up with TRBD1. V trimming: 3 bases; J trimming: 5 bases; junction bases outside the gene matches: 5. The germline gives CDR1 LGHNA, CDR2 YNFKEQ. The CDR3 loop spans 14 amino acids. This CDR3 is CASSHPQGEYGYTF. The CDR3 DNA sequence: TGTGCCAGCAGCCACCCACAGGGGGAGTATGGCTACACCTTC.

The gene calls are TRBV5-1 and TRBJ2-1, with D uncertain. Trimming pared 2 bases from V and 10 bases from J, leaving 10 bases between. This CDR3 has 12 residues. From germline, CDR1 is SGHRS and CDR2 YFSETQ. The CDR3 DNA follows: TGCGCCAGCAGCTTTGGGCGTGCAGAGCAGTTCTTC. Its protein product is CASSFGRAEQFF.

As regards this clone: The junction does not match germline at one end; this may be a read error. The same CDR3 arises from other DNA sequences in this sample as well. This chain uses TRBV19 with TRBJ1-5, with 7 bases identical to TRBD1. The CDR3 has 15 amino acids. The germline V gene encodes CDR1 LNHDA and CDR2 SQIVND (reference sequence). The CDR3 nucleotides are TGTGCCAGTAGTTATCTTGACAGGGACGATCGGCCCCAGCACTTT. It codes for CASSYLDRDDRPQHF.

This chain joins TRBV10-3 and TRBJ1-2; 7 bases are shared with TRBD1. V lost 11 bases, J lost 8 bases, and 17 bases stayed unmatched. In germline, CDR1 is ENHRY, CDR2 SYGVKD. The CDR3 runs 14 residues. CDR3: CAGDRITPSLGYTF. The CDR3 DNA sequence: TGTGCCGGGGACAGAATTACACCCTCTTTAGGCTACACCTTC.

This clone was found once. The gene calls are TRBV7-2 and TRBJ1-2; weak D call: TRBD1 (6 bases). CDR3 length: 13 amino acids. Per the germline V gene, CDR1 is SGHTA and CDR2 is FQGNSA. Trimming removed 5 bases at V and 3 bases at J, with 10 bases between. CDR3 region: CASSPGQDYGYTF. The CDR3 DNA reads TGTGCCAGCAGCCCGGGACAAGACTATGGCTACACCTTC.

This clone was found a few times. The rearrangement uses TRBV2 and TRBJ1-3, with D possibly matching TRBD1 (5 bases). The CDR3 covers 14 residues. The germline CDR1 and CDR2 sequences are SNHLY and FYNNEI. V was trimmed by 6 bases and J by 4 bases, leaving 13 bases between them. The CDR3 region is CASSATPGGNTIYF. The CDR3 nucleotides are TGTGCCAGCAGCGCAACTCCAGGGGGAAACACCATATATTTT.

The chain has TRBV9 and TRBJ2-7; D perhaps matches TRBD2 (5 bases). This CDR3 has 15 amino acids. The V gene lost 0 bases and the J gene lost 6 bases, with 16 bases spanning the gap. Germline V CDR1 and CDR2: SGDLS, YYNGEE. In DNA form, the CDR3 reads TGTGCCAGCAGCGTAGGGTCGGGGATCCTGGGCGAGCAGTACTTC. This encodes CASSVGSGILGEQYF.

The gene calls are TRBV19 and TRBJ1-3, with 8 bases aligning to TRBD1. The CDR3 extends over 18 amino acids. CDR1 and CDR2 (germline): LNHDA, SQIVND (reference sequence). The J segment lost 0 bases and the V segment lost 7 bases, leaving 14 bases of the junction unmatched. CDR3 in amino acids: CASTRVLDRGGSGNTIYF. The CDR3, as DNA: TGTGCCAGTACCCGGGTCCTAGACAGGGGCGGCTCTGGAAACACCATATATTTT.

The rearrangement links TRBV7-2 to TRBJ2-5; the match to TRBD1 covers 8 bases. Germline V lookup: CDR1 SGHTA, CDR2 FQGNSA. This CDR3 contains 18 residues. Trimming removed 6 bases from V and 3 bases from J; junction bases left unmatched: 18. CDR3: CASRTAIKGTGFKETQYF. The CDR3 DNA follows: TGTGCCAGCAGAACCGCGATTAAGGGGACAGGTTTTAAAGAGACCCAGTACTTC.

J is TRBJ2-1 and V is TRBV7-8, with 13 bases lining up with TRBD2. Germline-derived CDR1 and CDR2 are SGHVS and FQNEAQ. J gave up 7 bases and V 1 base, and 10 bases lay outside the gene matches. The CDR3 has 18 residues. The DNA of the CDR3 is TGTGCCAGCAGCTTAGGGCCAACTAGCGGGAGGGCCGTGAATGAGCAGTTCTTC. Translation gives CASSLGPTSGRAVNEQFF.

The table lists this clone with a count of one. Other DNA variants within this sample encode the same CDR3. J is TRBJ2-1 and V is TRBV27, with TRBD2 matching 12 bases. The CDR3 totals 21 residues. Germline CDR1 MNHEY, CDR2 SMNVEV (reference sequence). V was pared by 5 bases and J by 0 bases, with 17 bases of the junction left unmatched. CDR3 sequence (DNA): TGTGCCAGCAGTCTCTATCCCCCACTAGCGGGAGGCCGCCTCTCCTACAATGAGCAGTTCTTC. It translates to CASSLYPPLAGGRLSYNEQFF.

This chain uses TRBV14 with TRBJ1-1, with TRBD1 matching over 8 bases. Trimming at V came to 4 bases and at J to 0 bases, leaving 10 bases not matched to a gene. This CDR3 has 17 residues. Germline V CDR1 and CDR2: SGHDN, FVKESK. CDR3 protein: CASSPLYGTGLNTEAFF. The CDR3 DNA follows: TGTGCCAGCAGCCCATTATACGGGACAGGTTTGAACACTGAAGCTTTCTTT.

Written as DNA, the CDR3 is TGTGCCAGCAGCCTTAGGGGTGGAAACACCATATATTTT. Translating gives CASSLRGGNTIYF. The V call is TRBV5-6, the J call TRBJ1-3; D might be TRBD1 (5 bases). V gave up 4 bases and J gave up 3 bases, with 8 bases separating them. From germline, CDR1 is SGHDT and CDR2 YYEEEE. The CDR3 extends over 13 amino acids.